This is a list of T cell receptor beta chains from one sample in a study of technical replicates of blood from a handful of donors. The protocol was immunoSEQ multiplex PCR, while the TCRdb copy is restricted to in-frame clones and leaves out a portion. This table has 65,000 to 90,000 clones, about 93% appearing once. The source material was T cells isolated from PBMCs. The source of these receptors is a human donor in good health. The CDR3 runs from the conserved cysteine through the conserved F or W. The order of the fields is V gene, clone size, D gene, J gene, CDR3 DNA, CDR3 protein. D genes are given only for firm matches. Clone size is stated in some rows and not others, as once, few, many or a class when expanded.

TRBV27	.	.	TRBJ1-4	TGTGCCAGCAGTAGGCAGGGTGGACCCCCTAATGAAAAACTGTTTTTT	CASSRQGGPPNEKLFF
TRBV7-2	.	TRBD2	TRBJ2-7	TGTGCCAGCAGCTTAGGGACTAGCGGGAGGAGTACATACGAGCAGTACTTC	CASSLGTSGRSTYEQYF
TRBV29-1	.	.	TRBJ1-1	TGCAGCGGCGGCCGGGGGTTCGACACTGAAGCTTTCTTT	CSGGRGFDTEAFF
TRBV18	.	.	TRBJ2-1	TGTGCCAGCTCACCATCACAGGGAGGGGGCAATGAGCAGTTCTTC	CASSPSQGGGNEQFF
TRBV4-1	.	TRBD1	TRBJ1-1	TGCGCCAGCAGCTACCAAGTAAGTGCAGGGGGCCTAGAAGCTTTCTTT	CASSYQVSAGGLEAFF
TRBV11-2	.	TRBD2	TRBJ2-7	TGTGCCAGCAGCTTAGGGACTAGCGGGAGCGAGCAGTACTTC	CASSLGTSGSEQYF
TRBV25-1	.	TRBD2	TRBJ2-1	TGTGCCAGCGTAGCGGGAGGGCCCTATGAGCAGTTCTTC	CASVAGGPYEQFF
TRBV10-3	.	.	TRBJ1-5	TGTGCCATCAGTGAGTCTGAGACATCAAGCAATCAGCCCCAGCATTTT	CAISESETSSNQPQHF
TRBV19	once	TRBD1	TRBJ2-7	TGTGCCAGCGGACAGGGGGCCTCCTACGAGCAGTACTTC	CASGQGASYEQYF
TRBV30	.	.	TRBJ1-2	TGTGCCTGGAGTCGACGGAGGATAAACTATGGCTACACCTTC	CAWSRRRINYGYTF
TRBV14	.	.	TRBJ2-2	TGTGCCAGCAGCAGATGGTACTCGAACACCGGGGAGCTGTTTTTT	CASSRWYSNTGELFF
TRBV5-1	.	TRBD2	TRBJ2-1	TGCGCCAGCAGCTCGGCCGGGACTAGCGGGAGGAATGAGCAGTTCTTC	CASSSAGTSGRNEQFF
TRBV27	.	TRBD2	TRBJ2-7	TGTGCCAGCAGTTTTGGGGTAGCGGGCAACTACGAGCAGTACTTC	CASSFGVAGNYEQYF
TRBV13	once	.	TRBJ1-2	TGTGCCAGCAGCTTAGATCGGAGGGGGGGCGCGAATGGCTACACCTTC	CASSLDRRGGANGYTF